This TCR beta chain originates from a study of shared clonotypes between healthy human individuals. As originally analysed: From ImmunoSEQ came sequences covering only the junction and carrying no quality scores, so filtering differed. The data were produced by immunoSEQ multiplex PCR, yet TCRdb's version contains in-frame clones alone and is incomplete. That table furnishes V, J and clone size, whereas the DNA furnished D and trimming. The sample lists about 1.1 million clones; 75% to 80% were seen once. The CDR3 extends over 14 amino acids. V was shortened by 5 bases and J by 3 bases, with 10 bases between the two germline ends. Germline-derived CDR1 and CDR2 are MNHNS and SASEGT. General study findings and limits: Generally, naive subsets came out with larger estimated richness than memory subsets.

A CD45RA+ naive subset and a CD45RA-negative memory subset were split from CD4+ cells. This clone was observed once. What it recognizes is unknown. The rearrangement links TRBV6-1 to TRBJ2-2, with D unclear. Sequenced: memory CD4+ T cells from PBMCs. Subset here: CD45RA-negative fraction. The origin of this receptor is a man younger than 35 in good health. Some clones in this sample may be carry-over from other donors' samples. CDR3 sequence (DNA): TGTGCCAGCAGTACCAGCGCATACACCGGGGAGCTGTTTTTT. The encoded protein is CASSTSAYTGELFF.